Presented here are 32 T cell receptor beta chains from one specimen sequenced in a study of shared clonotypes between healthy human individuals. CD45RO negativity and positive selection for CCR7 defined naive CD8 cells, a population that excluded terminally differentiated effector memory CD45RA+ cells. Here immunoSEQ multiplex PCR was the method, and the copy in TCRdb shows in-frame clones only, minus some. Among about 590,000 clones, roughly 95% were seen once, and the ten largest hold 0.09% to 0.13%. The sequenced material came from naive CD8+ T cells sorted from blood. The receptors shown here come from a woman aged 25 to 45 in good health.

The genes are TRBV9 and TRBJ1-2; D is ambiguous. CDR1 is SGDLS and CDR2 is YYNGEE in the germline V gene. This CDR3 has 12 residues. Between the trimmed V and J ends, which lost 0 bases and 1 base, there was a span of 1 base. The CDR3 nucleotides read TGTGCCAGCAGCGTAGATAACTATGGCTACACCTTC. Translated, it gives CASSVDNYGYTF.

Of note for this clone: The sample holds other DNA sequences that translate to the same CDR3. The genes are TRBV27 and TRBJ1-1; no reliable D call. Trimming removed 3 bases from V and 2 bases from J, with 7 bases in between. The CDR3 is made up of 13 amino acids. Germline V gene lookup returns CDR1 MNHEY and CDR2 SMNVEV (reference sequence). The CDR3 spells CASSLTVNTEAFF. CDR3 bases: TGTGCCAGCAGTTTGACCGTTAACACTGAAGCTTTCTTT.

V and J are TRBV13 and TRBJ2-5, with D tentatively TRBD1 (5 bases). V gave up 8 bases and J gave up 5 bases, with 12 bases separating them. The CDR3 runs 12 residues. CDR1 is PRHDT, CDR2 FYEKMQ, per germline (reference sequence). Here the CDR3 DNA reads TGTGCCAGCGCAGGGATCCGGGAGACCCAGTACTTC. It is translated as CASAGIRETQYF.

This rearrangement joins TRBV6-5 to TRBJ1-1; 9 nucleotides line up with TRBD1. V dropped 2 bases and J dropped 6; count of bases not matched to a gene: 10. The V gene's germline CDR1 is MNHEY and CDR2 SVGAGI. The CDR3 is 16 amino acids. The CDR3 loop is CASSYDRGQGRPEAFF. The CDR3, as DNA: TGTGCCAGCAGTTACGACAGGGGACAGGGTCGACCTGAAGCTTTCTTT.

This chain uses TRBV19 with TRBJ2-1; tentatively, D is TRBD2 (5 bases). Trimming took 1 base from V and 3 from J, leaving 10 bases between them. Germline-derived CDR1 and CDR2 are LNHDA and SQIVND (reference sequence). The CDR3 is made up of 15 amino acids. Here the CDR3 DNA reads TGTGCCAGTAGTATAGGGGCGGGCCACTACAATGAGCAGTTCTTC. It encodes CASSIGAGHYNEQFF.

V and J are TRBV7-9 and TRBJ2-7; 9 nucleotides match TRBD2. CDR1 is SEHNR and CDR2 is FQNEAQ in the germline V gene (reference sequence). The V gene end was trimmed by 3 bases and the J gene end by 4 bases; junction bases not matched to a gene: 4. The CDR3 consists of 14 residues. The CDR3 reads CASSFSGSAYEQYF. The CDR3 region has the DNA TGTGCCAGCAGCTTTAGCGGGAGTGCTTACGAGCAGTACTTC.

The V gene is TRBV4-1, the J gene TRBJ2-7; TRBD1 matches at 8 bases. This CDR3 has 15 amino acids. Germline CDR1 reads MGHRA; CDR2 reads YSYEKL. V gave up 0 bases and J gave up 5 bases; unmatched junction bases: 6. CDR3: CASSQERGQGHEQYF. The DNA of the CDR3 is TGCGCCAGCAGCCAAGAACGAGGACAGGGCCACGAGCAGTACTTC.

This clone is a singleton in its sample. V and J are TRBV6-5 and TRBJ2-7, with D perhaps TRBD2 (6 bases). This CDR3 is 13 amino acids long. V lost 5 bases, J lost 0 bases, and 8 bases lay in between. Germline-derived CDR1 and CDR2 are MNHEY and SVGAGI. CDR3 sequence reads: CASSAGPSYEQYF. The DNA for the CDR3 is TGTGCCAGCAGTGCGGGGCCCTCCTACGAGCAGTACTTC.

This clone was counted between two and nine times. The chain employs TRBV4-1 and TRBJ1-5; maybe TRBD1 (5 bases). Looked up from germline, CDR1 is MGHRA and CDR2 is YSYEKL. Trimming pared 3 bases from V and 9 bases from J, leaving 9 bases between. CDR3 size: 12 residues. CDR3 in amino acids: CASSHLGLPQHF. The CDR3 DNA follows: TGCGCCAGCAGCCATTTGGGGCTGCCCCAGCATTTT.

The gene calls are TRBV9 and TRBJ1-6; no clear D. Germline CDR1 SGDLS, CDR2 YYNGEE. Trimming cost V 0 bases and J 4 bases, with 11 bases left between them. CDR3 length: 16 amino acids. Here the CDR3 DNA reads TGTGCCAGCAGCGTAGAAGGCCAGAGTTATAATTCACCCCTCCACTTT. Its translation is CASSVEGQSYNSPLHF.

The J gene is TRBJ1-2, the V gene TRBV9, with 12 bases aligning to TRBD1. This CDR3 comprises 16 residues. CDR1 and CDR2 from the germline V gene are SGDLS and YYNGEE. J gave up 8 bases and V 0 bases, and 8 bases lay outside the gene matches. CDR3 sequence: CASSVGGTGGAWGYTF. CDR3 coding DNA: TGTGCCAGCAGCGTAGGTGGGACAGGGGGCGCGTGGGGCTACACCTTC.

The CDR3 spells CASRLTAPRWNYGYTF. CDR3 bases: TGTGCCAGCAGGCTTACGGCGCCCCGATGGAACTATGGCTACACCTTC. V is TRBV28 and J is TRBJ1-2; D is unresolved. V was shortened by 6 bases and J by 2 bases, with 19 bases between the two germline ends. The CDR3 consists of 16 residues. CDR1 MDHEN and CDR2 SYDVKM come from the germline V gene.

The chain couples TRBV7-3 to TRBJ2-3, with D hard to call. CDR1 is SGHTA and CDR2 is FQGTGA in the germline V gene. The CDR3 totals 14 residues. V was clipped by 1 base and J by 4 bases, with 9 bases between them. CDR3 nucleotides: TGTGCCAGCAGCTTAAGAGGCTCACCAGATACGCAGTATTTT. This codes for CASSLRGSPDTQYF.

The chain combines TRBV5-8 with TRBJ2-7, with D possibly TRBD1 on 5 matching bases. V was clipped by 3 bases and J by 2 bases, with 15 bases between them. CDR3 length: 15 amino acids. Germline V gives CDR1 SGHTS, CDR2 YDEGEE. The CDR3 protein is CASSYELLGPYEQYF. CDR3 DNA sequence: TGTGCCAGCAGCTACGAGCTATTGGGGCCCTACGAGCAGTACTTC.

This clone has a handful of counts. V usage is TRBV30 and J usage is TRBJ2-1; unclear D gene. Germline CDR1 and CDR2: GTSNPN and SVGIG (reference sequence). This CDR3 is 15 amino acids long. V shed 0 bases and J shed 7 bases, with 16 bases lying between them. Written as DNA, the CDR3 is TGTGCCTGGAGTGTAAGTAACGGGTTCGAAAATGAGCAGTTCTTC. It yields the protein CAWSVSNGFENEQFF.

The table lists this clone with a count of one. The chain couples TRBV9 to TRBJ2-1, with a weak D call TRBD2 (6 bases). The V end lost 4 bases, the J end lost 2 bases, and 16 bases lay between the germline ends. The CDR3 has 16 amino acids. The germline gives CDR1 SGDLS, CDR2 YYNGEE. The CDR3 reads CASSPNPLAAYNEQFF. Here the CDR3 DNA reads TGTGCCAGCAGCCCTAATCCGTTAGCGGCCTACAATGAGCAGTTCTTC.

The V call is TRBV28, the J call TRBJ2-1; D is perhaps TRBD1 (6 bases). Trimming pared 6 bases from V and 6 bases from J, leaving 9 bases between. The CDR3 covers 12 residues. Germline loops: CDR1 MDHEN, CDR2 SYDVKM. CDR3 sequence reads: CASRPRGNEQFF. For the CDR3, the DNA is TGTGCCAGCAGACCCAGGGGCAATGAGCAGTTCTTC.

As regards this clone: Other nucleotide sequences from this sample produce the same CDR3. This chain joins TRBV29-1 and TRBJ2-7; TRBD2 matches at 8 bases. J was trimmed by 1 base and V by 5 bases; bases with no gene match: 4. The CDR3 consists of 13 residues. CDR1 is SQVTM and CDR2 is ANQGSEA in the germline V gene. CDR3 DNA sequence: TGCAGCGTTCTCAGCGGGAGTTCCTACGAGCAGTACTTC. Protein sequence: CSVLSGSSYEQYF.

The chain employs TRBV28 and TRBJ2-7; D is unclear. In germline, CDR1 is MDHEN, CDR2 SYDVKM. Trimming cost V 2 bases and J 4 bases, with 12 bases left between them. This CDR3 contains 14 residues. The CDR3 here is CASSLRALSYEQYF. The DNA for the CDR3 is TGTGCCAGCAGTTTACGTGCACTCTCGTACGAGCAGTACTTC.

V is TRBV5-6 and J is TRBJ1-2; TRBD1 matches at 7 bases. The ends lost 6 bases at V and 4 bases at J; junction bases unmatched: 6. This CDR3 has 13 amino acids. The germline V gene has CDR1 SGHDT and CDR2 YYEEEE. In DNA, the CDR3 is TGTGCCAGCACCCACAGGGGTCCCTATGGCTACACCTTC. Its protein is CASTHRGPYGYTF.

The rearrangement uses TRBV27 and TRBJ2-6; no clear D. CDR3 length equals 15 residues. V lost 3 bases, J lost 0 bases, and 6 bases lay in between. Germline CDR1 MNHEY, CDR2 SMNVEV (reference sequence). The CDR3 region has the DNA TGTGCCAGCAGTTTCTGGTTCTCTGGGGCCAACGTCCTGACTTTC. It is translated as CASSFWFSGANVLTF.

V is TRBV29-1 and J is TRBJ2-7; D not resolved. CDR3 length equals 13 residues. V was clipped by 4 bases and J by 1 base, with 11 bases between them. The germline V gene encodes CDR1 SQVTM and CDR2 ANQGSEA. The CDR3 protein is CSVVVRTSYEQYF. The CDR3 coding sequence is TGCAGCGTTGTGGTACGGACGTCCTACGAGCAGTACTTC.

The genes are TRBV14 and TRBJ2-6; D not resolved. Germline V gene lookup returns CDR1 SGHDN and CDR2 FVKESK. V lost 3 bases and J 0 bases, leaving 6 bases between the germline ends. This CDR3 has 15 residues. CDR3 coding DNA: TGTGCCAGCAGCCATACGCGCTCTGGGGCCAACGTCCTGACTTTC. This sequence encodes CASSHTRSGANVLTF.

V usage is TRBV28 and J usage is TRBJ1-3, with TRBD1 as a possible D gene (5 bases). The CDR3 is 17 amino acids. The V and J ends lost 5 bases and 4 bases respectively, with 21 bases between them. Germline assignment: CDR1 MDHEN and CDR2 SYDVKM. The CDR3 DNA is TGTGCCAGCAGTACCATTAAATGGGGGGGTGGCGGAAACACCATATATTTT. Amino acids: CASSTIKWGGGGNTIYF.

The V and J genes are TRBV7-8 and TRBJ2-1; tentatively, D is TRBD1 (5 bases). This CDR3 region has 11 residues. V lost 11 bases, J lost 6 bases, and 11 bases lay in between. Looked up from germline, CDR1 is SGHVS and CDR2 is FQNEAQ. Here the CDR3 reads CAWGGINEQFF. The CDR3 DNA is TGTGCCTGGGGCGGCATCAATGAGCAGTTCTTC.

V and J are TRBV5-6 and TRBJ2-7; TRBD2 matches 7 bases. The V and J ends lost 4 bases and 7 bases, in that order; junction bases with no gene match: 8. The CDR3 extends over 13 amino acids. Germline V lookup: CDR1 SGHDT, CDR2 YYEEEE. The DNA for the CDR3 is TGTGCCAGCAGCCGCCCCGGGGAGGGGGAGCAGTACTTC. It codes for CASSRPGEGEQYF.

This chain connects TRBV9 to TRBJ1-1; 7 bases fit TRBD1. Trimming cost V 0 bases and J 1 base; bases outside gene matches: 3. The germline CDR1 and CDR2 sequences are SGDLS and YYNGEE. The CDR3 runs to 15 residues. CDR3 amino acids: CASSVEGGANTEAFF. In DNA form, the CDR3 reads TGTGCCAGCAGCGTAGAAGGGGGCGCGAACACTGAAGCTTTCTTT.

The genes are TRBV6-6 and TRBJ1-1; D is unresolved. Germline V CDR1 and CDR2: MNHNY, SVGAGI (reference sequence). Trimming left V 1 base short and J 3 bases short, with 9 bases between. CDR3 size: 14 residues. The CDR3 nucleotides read TGTGCCAGCAGTTACTATGCCAGCCACACTGAAGCTTTCTTT. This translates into CASSYYASHTEAFF.

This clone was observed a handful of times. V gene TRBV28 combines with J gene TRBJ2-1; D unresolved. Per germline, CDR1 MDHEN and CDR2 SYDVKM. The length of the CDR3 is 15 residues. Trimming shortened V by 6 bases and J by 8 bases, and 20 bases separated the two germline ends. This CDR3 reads CASSRRANTHDEQFF. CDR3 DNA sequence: TGTGCCAGCAGCCGCCGGGCTAACACGCACGATGAGCAGTTCTTC.

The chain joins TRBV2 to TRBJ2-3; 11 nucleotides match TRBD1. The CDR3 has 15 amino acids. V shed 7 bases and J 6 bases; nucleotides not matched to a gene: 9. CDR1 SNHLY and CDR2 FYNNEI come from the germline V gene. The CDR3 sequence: CASTRGTGGPDTQYF. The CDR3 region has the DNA TGTGCCAGCACGAGAGGGACAGGGGGGCCCGATACGCAGTATTTT.

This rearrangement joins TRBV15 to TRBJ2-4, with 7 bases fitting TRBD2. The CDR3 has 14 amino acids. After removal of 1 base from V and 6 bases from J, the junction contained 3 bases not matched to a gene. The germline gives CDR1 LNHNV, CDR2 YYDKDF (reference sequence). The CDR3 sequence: CATSRVREGNIQYF. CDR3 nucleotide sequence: TGTGCCACCAGCAGAGTAAGGGAGGGAAACATTCAGTACTTC.

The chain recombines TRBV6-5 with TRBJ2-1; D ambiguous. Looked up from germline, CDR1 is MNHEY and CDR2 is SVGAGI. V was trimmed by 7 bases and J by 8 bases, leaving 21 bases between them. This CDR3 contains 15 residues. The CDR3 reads CASTRDGNVRHEQFF. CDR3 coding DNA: TGTGCCAGCACCAGAGACGGAAACGTACGCCATGAGCAGTTCTTC.